The entry below describes one T cell receptor (beta chain). The sample belongs to a study of cytomegalovirus exposure and HLA in healthy donors. Germline V gene lookup returns CDR1 MNHEY and CDR2 SMNVEV (reference sequence). The CDR3 is made up of 18 amino acids. Deletions cut 7 bases from V and 0 bases from J, with 24 bases between. PCR employed 60 Vbeta and 13 Jbeta primers. Assay used: immunoSEQ multiplex PCR; TCRdb lists only in-frame clones, some missing. The profile covers some 150,000 clones, with around 80% appearing a single time and approximately 5.6% taken by the ten largest. The sequence came from a woman aged 40 to 50 in good health and CMV-seropositive. This chain uses TRBV27 with TRBJ1-1, with a possible D match to TRBD1 (6 bases). Sequencing was performed on PBMCs. CDR3 protein: CASKPRGGPTALNTEAFF. The CDR3, as DNA: TGTGCCAGCAAACCAAGAGGGGGACCCACGGCACTGAACACTGAAGCTTTCTTT.